This TCR beta chain was recovered during a study of shared clonotypes between healthy human individuals (dated by TCRdb to about 2020). For the study in its entirety: A couple of women and a few men aged 18 to 49 years were included in the cohort. Each donor's leukapheresis produced roughly between roughly 0.85 and 9.5 billion PBMCs. To increase sequencing depth and limit assay-specific biases, different laboratories used diverse techniques to prepare libraries and sequence TCR repertoires. The study deeply sequenced blood TCR repertoires of several healthy adults to estimate repertoire size and the extent of clonotype sharing between individuals. Per donor, three plates each were used for CD4 naive and CD4 memory, two for CD8 naive, and one for CD8 memory.

What the study reported, not specific to this receptor: Pairwise subsampling indicated that sequencing depth was expected to affect the degree of clonotype sharing among donors. Higher generation probabilities were observed for clonotypes shared by all four sorted-subset donors than for non-shared clonotypes. When four donors were compared, the shared fraction of clonotypes was about 5% for naive CD4, about 4% for naive CD8, 2% to 2.5% for memory CD4, and about 0.36% for memory CD8. Larger estimated clonotype richness was generally found for naive subsets than for memory subsets. Because the study included a small number of donors, the genetic and exposure-history diversity represented was limited. Even with the large sequencing depth, rarefaction of the sorted-subset datasets indicated that sequencing was incomplete. Sampling was restricted to blood, and TCR repertoires in tissue are likely to differ from TCR repertoires in blood.

The donors were healthy, HIV-negative adults with no recently reported acute infections or vaccinations. Only Caucasian adults living in Nashville, Tennessee, USA were represented among the donors. CD4+ T cells were enriched by magnetic negative selection, after which naive cells were positively selected on CD45RA and the negative fraction was taken as the memory subset. After blood collection by leukapheresis, PBMCs were isolated using Ficoll-Histopaque density gradient centrifugation and then cryopreserved in the vapor phase of liquid nitrogen. Analytical flow cytometry was used to check the purity and quantity of every magnetically sorted T cell population. Genomic DNA was isolated from each sorted fraction and quantified by UV absorbance on a Nanodrop 2000c. Using the deep immunoSEQ assay, TCR CDR3 regions were amplified from genomic DNA by multiplex PCR. Extracted genomic DNA from each cell subset was spread evenly across all wells of several immunoSEQ 96-well plates, with each plate serving as a replicate. Each replicate PCR for sorted subsets received about 180 ng genomic DNA, equal to about 30,000 T cell genomes. The purified libraries were quantified using a Qubit 3.0 fluorometer, sized with a Bioanalyzer 2100, and then quantified again using the KAPA Library Quantification kit. A separate single-read 150-cycle Illumina NextSeq 550 flow cell was used to sequence each immunoSEQ 96-well plate. In the source study's methods: The immunoSEQ output contained only junctional sequences without quality scores, so filtering could not match that applied to full-length reads. Sequences were annotated with PyIR, a Python wrapper for IgBLAST v1.9, using IMGT germline references to assign V/J genes and CDR3. Reads were removed for weak V/J assignments (E-value above 1e-6), missing CDR3, stop codons, out-of-frame junctions, or ambiguous translated residues. V3J clonotypes were defined by identical inferred V gene, J gene, and CDR3 amino acid sequence. Percentage overlap between repertoires was calculated by dividing the number of shared unique clonotypes by the size of the smaller repertoire. Repertoire richness was assessed with RTK rarefaction, the Chao1 estimator, and Recon v2.1 estimates of unobserved clonotypes. OLGA was used to compute generation probabilities for all TCRbeta clonotypes that the gDNA method yielded from a handful of donors. TCRdb mirrors the immuneACCESS table, restricted to in-frame sequences. Some clones are absent from its copies; in checked studies, under half trace to an unresolved V gene, and the reason for the others is unknown. From that table come the V and J calls and clone size; the DNA was used to work out D and trimming. Recorded for this sample are 550,000 to 850,000 clones; over 55% of them occurred a single time. About 1.8% of the sample rests with the top ten.

Based on the germline V gene (reference sequence), the CDR1 and CDR2 sequences are MNHEY and SMNVEV. From the cysteine up to the phenylalanine, the CDR3 has a length of 15 residues. Solely the CDR3 DNA is kept, with 45 bases framed from the first base. V sheds 3 bases and J sheds 3 bases, leaving 15 bases between their ends. As concerns this clone: Its antigen specificity is not known. The input lacks base qualities; no much larger clone sits a single base away.

Sequenced: memory CD4+ T cells sorted from blood. The cell subset or site label corresponds to: CD45RA-negative fraction. The chain is encoded by TRBV27 joined to TRBJ2-7; TRBD2 is a weak D gene call, 5 bases matching. The TCR comes from a young woman in good health. The nucleotide sequence reads as follows: TGTGCCAGCAGTTTGGTTTCGGGAATTGACTACGAGCAGTACTTC. Translated, this is CASSLVSGIDYEQYF.